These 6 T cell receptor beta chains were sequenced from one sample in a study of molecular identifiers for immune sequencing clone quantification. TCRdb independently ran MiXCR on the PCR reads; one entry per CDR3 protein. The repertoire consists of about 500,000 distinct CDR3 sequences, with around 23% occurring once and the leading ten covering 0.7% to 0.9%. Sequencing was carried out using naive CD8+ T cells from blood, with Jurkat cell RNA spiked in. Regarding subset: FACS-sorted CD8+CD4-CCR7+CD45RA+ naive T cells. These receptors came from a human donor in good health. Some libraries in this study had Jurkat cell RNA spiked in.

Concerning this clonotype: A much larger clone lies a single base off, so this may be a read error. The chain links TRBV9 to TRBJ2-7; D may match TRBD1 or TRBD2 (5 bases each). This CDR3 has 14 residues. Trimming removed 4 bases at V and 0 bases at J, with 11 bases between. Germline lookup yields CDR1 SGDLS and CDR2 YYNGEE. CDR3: CASSNRDVSYEQYF. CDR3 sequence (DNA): TGTGCCAGCAGCAACCGGGACGTCTCCTACGAGCAGTACTTC.

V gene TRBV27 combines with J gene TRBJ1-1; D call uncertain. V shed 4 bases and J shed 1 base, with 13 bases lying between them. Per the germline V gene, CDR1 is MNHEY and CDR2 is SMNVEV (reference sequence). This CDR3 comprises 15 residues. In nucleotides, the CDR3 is TGTGCCAGCAGTTCATCCCCTAATCCGAACACTGAAGCTTTCTTT. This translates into CASSSSPNPNTEAFF.

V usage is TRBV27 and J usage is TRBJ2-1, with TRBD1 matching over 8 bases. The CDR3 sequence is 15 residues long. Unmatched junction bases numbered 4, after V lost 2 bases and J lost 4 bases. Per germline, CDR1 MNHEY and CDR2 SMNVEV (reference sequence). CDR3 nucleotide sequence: TGTGCCAGCAGTTTAGAACAGGGGGGATACAATGAGCAGTTCTTC. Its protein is CASSLEQGGYNEQFF.

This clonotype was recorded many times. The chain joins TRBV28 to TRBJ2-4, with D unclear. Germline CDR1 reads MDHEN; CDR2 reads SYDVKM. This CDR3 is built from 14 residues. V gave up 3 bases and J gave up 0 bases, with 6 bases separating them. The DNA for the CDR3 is TGTGCCAGCAGTTTCGCCCTAGCCAAAAACATTCAGTACTTC. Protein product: CASSFALAKNIQYF.

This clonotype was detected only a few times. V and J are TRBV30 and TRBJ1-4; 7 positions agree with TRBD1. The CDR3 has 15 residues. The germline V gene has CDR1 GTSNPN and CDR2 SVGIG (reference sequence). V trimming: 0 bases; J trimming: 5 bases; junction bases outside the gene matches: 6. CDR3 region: CAWSVLLDRNEKLFF. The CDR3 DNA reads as TGTGCCTGGAGTGTACTGTTGGACAGGAATGAAAAACTGTTTTTT.

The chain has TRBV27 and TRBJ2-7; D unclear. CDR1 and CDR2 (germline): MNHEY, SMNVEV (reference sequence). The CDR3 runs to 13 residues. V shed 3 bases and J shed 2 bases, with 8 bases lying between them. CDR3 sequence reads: CASSFRDTYEQYF. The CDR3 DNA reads TGTGCCAGCAGTTTCCGAGATACCTACGAGCAGTACTTC.